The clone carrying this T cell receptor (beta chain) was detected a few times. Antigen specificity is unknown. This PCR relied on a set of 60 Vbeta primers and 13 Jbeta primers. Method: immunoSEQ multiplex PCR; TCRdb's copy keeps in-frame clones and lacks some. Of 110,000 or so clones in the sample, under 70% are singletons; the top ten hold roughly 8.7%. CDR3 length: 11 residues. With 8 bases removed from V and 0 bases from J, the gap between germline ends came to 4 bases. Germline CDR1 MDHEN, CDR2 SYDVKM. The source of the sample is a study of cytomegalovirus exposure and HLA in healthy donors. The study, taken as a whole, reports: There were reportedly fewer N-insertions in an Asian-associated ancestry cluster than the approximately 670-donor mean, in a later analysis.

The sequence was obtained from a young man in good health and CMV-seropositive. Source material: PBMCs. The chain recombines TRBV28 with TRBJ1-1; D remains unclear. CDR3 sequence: CASYLNTEAFF. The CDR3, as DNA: TGTGCCAGCTACTTGAACACTGAAGCTTTCTTT.